The 25 T cell receptor beta chains below were found in one sample sequenced in a study of vaccination and CD4 T cells after COVID-19 (dated by TCRdb to between 2022 and 2023). These receptors' targets are unknown. The receptor library was made with PCR. This sample was sequenced with an Illumina iSeq 100. TCR sequencing of DNA from cultured CD4+ T cells used the Oncomine TCR Beta short-read assay at the Johns Hopkins FTIC core. The public sequencing data were trimmed at Q25 with fastp and processed into clonotypes with MiXCR by TCRdb, which kept only in-frame beta chains. Identical CDR3 protein sequences are pooled into one entry, listed with their most common genes and DNA. The sample table lists around 12,000 distinct CDR3 sequences, around 41% of them with a count of one. The ten largest make up 9.4% of the sample. What the treatment or condition label conveys for this sample: approximately 9-day PBMC culture with coronavirus spike peptide pools or control peptides (ViraFEST assay).

The sequencing sample was made of CD4+ T cells from blood, cultured in vitro. These TCRs come from a human donor who had recovered from COVID-19.

The chain carries TRBV12-3 or TRBV12-4 and TRBJ1-5; D may be TRBD1 (5 bases). The CDR3 is 15 amino acids. Trimming stripped 4 bases from V and 6 bases from J, with 16 bases between. Here the CDR3 DNA reads TGTGCCAGCAGTTCTCAAGCAGGGAACGGTCAGCCCCAGCATTTT. This gives the protein CASSSQAGNGQPQHF.

The V gene is TRBV7-3, the J gene TRBJ2-3; TRBD2 matches 9 bases. Trimming cost V 1 base and J 6 bases; bases outside gene matches: 8. The CDR3 consists of 16 residues. Germline CDR1 is SGHTA and CDR2 is FQGTGA. The CDR3 bases are TGTGCCAGCAGCTTAAGGGTTAGCGGGAGAAGTGATACGCAGTATTTT. Protein: CASSLRVSGRSDTQYF.

This clonotype was observed a few times. J is TRBJ2-4 and V is TRBV27; D may be TRBD2 (5 bases). Trimming left V 3 bases short and J 3 bases short, with 15 bases between. This CDR3 spans 16 amino acids. The germline V gene encodes CDR1 MNHEY and CDR2 SMNVEV (reference sequence). The CDR3 DNA is TGTGCCAGCAGTTTGGCTAGCCCCACCTACAAAAACATTCAGTACTTC. This codes for CASSLASPTYKNIQYF.

This clonotype was recorded a few times. The chain uses TRBV6-1 and TRBJ1-2, with D unresolved. There are 14 residues in the CDR3. The V and J ends lost 6 bases and 0 bases respectively, with 11 bases between them. In germline, CDR1 is MNHNS, CDR2 SASEGT. The CDR3 bases are TGTGCCAGCAGGCCTGTGGGAACTAACTATGGCTACACCTTC. Amino acid sequence: CASRPVGTNYGYTF.

This clonotype was observed once. The chain has TRBV6-1 and TRBJ2-7; D gene ambiguous. Trimming removed 5 bases from V and 5 bases from J, with 7 bases in between. The germline gives CDR1 MNHNS, CDR2 SASEGT. This CDR3 spans 11 amino acids. CDR3: CASSRLDEQYF. The CDR3 DNA reads TGTGCCAGCAGTAGGCTCGACGAGCAGTACTTC.

V is TRBV5-6 and J is TRBJ1-5, with no clear D. The germline gives CDR1 SGHDT, CDR2 YYEEEE. CDR3 length: 14 residues. V lost 4 bases, J lost 0 bases, and 8 bases lay in between. CDR3 residues: CASSRGRSNQPQHF. DNA of the CDR3: TGTGCCAGCAGCCGCGGCCGTAGCAATCAGCCCCAGCATTTT.

The chain combines TRBV24-1 with TRBJ2-5; 7 bases match TRBD2. The ends lost 8 bases at V and 5 bases at J; junction bases unmatched: 7. The V gene's germline CDR1 is KGHDR and CDR2 SFDVKD. The CDR3 extends over 13 amino acids. CDR3 coding DNA: TGTGCCACCAATGAACCCGGGGGGGAGACCCAGTACTTC. The encoded protein is CATNEPGGETQYF.

This clonotype was recorded a few times. The rearrangement uses TRBV7-2 and TRBJ2-6; D unclear. V lost 2 bases to trimming and J lost 0 bases, with 11 bases between them. CDR1 is SGHTA and CDR2 is FQGNSA in the germline V gene. The CDR3 length is 17 residues. This CDR3 reads CASSLISESSGANVLTF. Here the CDR3 DNA reads TGTGCCAGCAGCTTAATATCTGAGAGCTCTGGGGCCAACGTCCTGACTTTC. Supplemented by reference TRBV7-2 and TRBJ2-6, the full variable domain reads GAGVSQSPSNKVTEKGKDVELRCDPISGHTALYWYRQSLGQGLEFLIYFQGNSAPDKSGLPSDRFSAERTGGSVSTLTIQRTQQEDSAVYLCASSLISESSGANVLTFGAGSRLTVL.

The genes are TRBV19 and TRBJ2-5; D tentatively reads TRBD1 or TRBD2 (5 bases each). V dropped 3 bases and J dropped 4 bases, with 15 bases sitting between them. Per the germline V gene, CDR1 is LNHDA and CDR2 is SQIVND (reference sequence). The CDR3 covers 15 residues. The DNA for the CDR3 is TGTGCCAGTAGTATCAAAGGGGAGAGAGGAGAGACCCAGTACTTC. Translation: CASSIKGERGETQYF.

This clonotype was seen a few times. The chain recombines TRBV24-1 with TRBJ1-5; possibly TRBD1 for D (6 bases). Germline V gene sequence: CDR1 KGHDR, CDR2 SFDVKD. This CDR3 contains 13 residues. V lost 5 bases to trimming and J lost 6 bases, with 10 bases between them. The CDR3 is CATSAGAGQPQHF. CDR3 nucleotide sequence: TGTGCCACCAGTGCGGGGGCAGGTCAGCCCCAGCATTTT.

This chain connects TRBV2 to TRBJ1-1; 7 bases map to TRBD1. In germline, CDR1 is SNHLY, CDR2 FYNNEI. Germline trimming cut 5 bases from V and 2 bases from J; bases unmatched to any gene: 8. The CDR3 covers 15 residues. Written as DNA, the CDR3 is TGTGCCAGCAGTAAGACAGGGACATTTAACACTGAAGCTTTCTTT. It yields the protein CASSKTGTFNTEAFF.

This clonotype appeared a few times. The gene calls are TRBV12-3 or TRBV12-4 and TRBJ1-2; D is perhaps TRBD1 (6 bases). Trimming left V 6 bases short and J 4 bases short, with 12 bases between. The CDR3 has 13 amino acids. This CDR3 is CASRETGGYGYTF. The CDR3 DNA sequence: TGTGCCAGCAGGGAGACAGGCGGCTATGGCTACACCTTC.

This clonotype was seen a few times. V and J are TRBV7-2 and TRBJ2-7; 8 nucleotides match TRBD1. The CDR3 covers 15 residues. Germline V lookup: CDR1 SGHTA, CDR2 FQGNSA. V lost 4 bases, J lost 2 bases, and 7 bases stayed unmatched. CDR3 sequence reads: CASSSGQDLTYEQYF. CDR3 sequence (DNA): TGTGCCAGCAGCTCGGGACAGGACCTTACCTACGAGCAGTACTTC.

CDR3 loop: CASSPSSYNSPLHF. CDR3 DNA sequence: TGTGCCAGCTCACCCTCCTCCTATAATTCACCCCTCCACTTT. The chain combines TRBV18 with TRBJ1-6, with D unclear. The germline V and J ends were trimmed by 3 bases and 0 bases, with 3 bases remaining between them. CDR1 and CDR2 (germline): KGHSH, LQKENI. CDR3 length: 14 amino acids. The variable domain in full, completed from reference TRBV18 and TRBJ1-6, reads NAGVMQNPRHLVRRRGQEARLRCSPMKGHSHVYWYRQLPEEGLKFMVYLQKENIIDESGMPKERFSAEFPKEGPSILRIQQVVRGDSAAYFCASSPSSYNSPLHFGNGTRLTVT.

V is TRBV19 and J is TRBJ2-4; no clear D gene. The CDR3 extends over 12 amino acids. Trimming took 2 bases from V and 2 from J, leaving 1 base between them. CDR1 LNHDA and CDR2 SQIVND come from the germline V gene (reference sequence). CDR3 DNA: TGTGCCAGTAGTATAACCAAAAACATTCAGTACTTC. Translated: CASSITKNIQYF.

There are a few counts of this clonotype. The chain recombines TRBV20-1 with TRBJ1-3; tentative D call: TRBD1 (6 bases). Trimming stripped 6 bases from V and 1 base from J, with 13 bases between. Germline lookup yields CDR1 DFQATT and CDR2 SNEGSKA (reference sequence). The CDR3 is made up of 14 amino acids. CDR3 nucleotides: TGCAGTGCAGAAAAGGGGGGTTCTGGAAACACCATATATTTT. Translating it yields CSAEKGGSGNTIYF.

The V call is TRBV5-1, the J call TRBJ2-3; 9 nucleotides agree with TRBD2. The germline V gene encodes CDR1 SGHRS and CDR2 YFSETQ. V shed 4 bases, J shed 2 bases, and the junction held 8 bases outside the gene matches. The CDR3 has 16 amino acids. The CDR3 reads CASSQGLAGTTDTQYF. In DNA, the CDR3 is TGCGCCAGCAGCCAGGGGCTAGCGGGGACCACAGATACGCAGTATTTT.

This clonotype was found a few times. The rearrangement links TRBV18 to TRBJ1-1, with a tentative D call TRBD1 (5 bases). There are 13 residues in the CDR3. V lost 6 bases, J lost 5 bases, and 13 bases lay in between. Germline-derived CDR1 and CDR2 are KGHSH and LQKENI. CDR3 sequence reads: CASSENGGTEAFF. As DNA, the CDR3 is TGTGCCAGCTCCGAAAATGGGGGGACTGAAGCTTTCTTT.

This clonotype was seen more than once but under ten times. The V gene is TRBV20-1, the J gene TRBJ2-1; 12 bases are shared with TRBD2. The V gene end was trimmed by 5 bases and the J gene end by 5 bases; junction bases not matched to a gene: 4. The CDR3 sequence is 14 residues long. Germline V gene lookup returns CDR1 DFQATT and CDR2 SNEGSKA (reference sequence). The CDR3 is CSARTSGTNNEQFF. CDR3 nucleotide sequence: TGCAGTGCTCGGACTAGCGGGACTAACAATGAGCAGTTCTTC.

J is TRBJ2-1 and V is TRBV2; no clear D. Germline CDR1 is SNHLY and CDR2 is FYNNEI. The CDR3 runs to 14 residues. Trimming removed 1 base from V and 12 bases from J, with 16 bases in between. The CDR3 reads CASSEGPRNLRQFF. DNA of the CDR3: TGTGCCAGCAGTGAAGGACCGAGGAACCTTCGGCAGTTCTTC.

A note on this clonotype: The junction and the germline gene differ at one end; a read error may be behind it. The chain combines TRBV5-3 with TRBJ2-6; tentative D call: TRBD2 (6 bases). TRBV5-3 has ORF status, its function being uncertain. This CDR3 region has 18 residues. The CDR3 DNA follows: TGTGCCAGCAGCTTGTGGGGGAGGAGGGATTCAGGGGCCAACGTCCTGACTTTC. Its translation: CASSLWGRRDSGANVLTF.

The chain uses TRBV6-1 and TRBJ2-7; D gene unclear. V dropped 1 base and J dropped 6 bases, with 10 bases sitting between them. The CDR3 is 13 residues long. CDR1 MNHNS and CDR2 SASEGT come from the germline V gene. The chain's CDR3 is CASSEGVSGEQYF. The CDR3 DNA is TGTGCCAGCAGTGAAGGTGTTAGTGGCGAGCAGTACTTC.

This clonotype turned up a few times. The chain links TRBV20-1 to TRBJ2-5, with D perhaps TRBD2 (7 bases). Germline lookup yields CDR1 DFQATT and CDR2 SNEGSKA (reference sequence). Trimming took off 5 bases at V and 5 bases at J, with 18 bases between the two ends. The CDR3 consists of 14 residues. The CDR3 reads CSAGRGGRVETQYF. The CDR3 region has the DNA TGCAGTGCTGGGAGGGGGGGGCGCGTGGAGACCCAGTACTTC.

The chain is built from TRBV6-5 and TRBJ1-2; D perhaps matches TRBD1 (5 bases). The CDR3 runs to 13 residues. The V gene's germline CDR1 is MNHEY and CDR2 SVGAGI. V was cut by 2 bases and J by 3 bases, with 7 bases left in between. The chain's CDR3 is CASSYEGDYGYTF. Written as DNA, the CDR3 is TGTGCCAGCAGTTACGAAGGGGACTATGGCTACACCTTC.

This clonotype occurred a few times. The chain combines TRBV6-1 with TRBJ2-7; D not certain. The CDR3 is 12 amino acids. Germline assignment: CDR1 MNHNS and CDR2 SASEGT. Trimming removed 0 bases at V and 3 bases at J, with 3 bases between. CDR3 amino acids: CASSEAGYEQYF. CDR3 bases: TGTGCCAGCAGTGAAGCGGGCTACGAGCAGTACTTC.